A single sample gave rise to the 21 T cell receptor beta chains below, sequenced in a study of blood T cell repertoires in COVID-19. Profiling relied on immunoSEQ multiplex PCR, and the TCRdb table lists in-frame clones only, not all of them. The sample has over 120,000 clones; about 83% are singletons. Sequencing was performed on peripheral blood. The receptors shown here come from a woman between 45 and 65 years old with active or convalescent COVID-19.

The J gene is TRBJ2-2, the V gene TRBV5-1; 9 bases map to TRBD1. Germline CDR1 SGHRS, CDR2 YFSETQ. With V trimmed by 0 bases and J by 6 bases, 9 bases remained unmatched. CDR3 length equals 17 residues. In DNA form, the CDR3 reads TGCGCCAGCAGCTTGGGTACAGGGGGCCGTTATCCCGGGGAGCTGTTTTTT. This translates into CASSLGTGGRYPGELFF.

The genes are TRBV19 and TRBJ1-3; 9 bases are shared with TRBD1. Germline V gene sequence: CDR1 LNHDA, CDR2 SQIVND (reference sequence). Unmatched junction bases numbered 9, after V lost 5 bases and J lost 4 bases. CDR3 length equals 16 residues. This chain's CDR3 is CASSHPQGAAGNTIYF. The CDR3, as DNA: TGTGCCAGTAGTCACCCACAGGGGGCGGCAGGAAACACCATATATTTT.

For the CDR3, the DNA is TGTGCCAGCAGCTTGATGGGGCCTGACGAGCAGTACTTC. This encodes CASSLMGPDEQYF. The chain links TRBV2 to TRBJ2-7, with D perhaps TRBD1 (5 bases). The V gene's germline CDR1 is SNHLY and CDR2 FYNNEI. Deletions cut 6 bases from V and 5 bases from J, with 14 bases between. The CDR3 is 13 residues long. The variable domain in full, with the rest retrieved from reference TRBV2 and TRBJ2-7, is EPEVTQTPSHQVTQMGQEVILRCVPISNHLYFYWYRQILGQKVEFLVSFYNNEISEKSEIFDDQFSVERPDGSNFTLKIRSTKLEDSAMYFCASSLMGPDEQYFGPGTRLTVT.

The chain joins TRBV12-2 to TRBJ1-1; the listed D gene, TRBD1, was not tested against the DNA. TRBV12-2 is reported as a pseudogene. This CDR3 is 14 amino acids long. CDR3 region: CASRFLRGYTEAFF. The DNA for the CDR3 is TGTGCAAGTCGCTTTCTCAGGGGCTACACTGAAGCTTTCTTT.

The chain carries TRBV5-1 and TRBJ2-1, with 8 bases that match TRBD2. Looked up from germline, CDR1 is SGHRS and CDR2 is YFSETQ. The CDR3 contains 15 residues. The V gene end was trimmed by 3 bases and the J gene end by 7 bases; junction bases not matched to a gene: 9. The CDR3 spells CASSSSIAGKNEQFF. CDR3 nucleotide sequence: TGCGCCAGCAGCTCTTCCATAGCGGGAAAAAATGAGCAGTTCTTC.

The chain joins TRBV10-3 to TRBJ2-7; 10 bases align to TRBD1. With 8 bases clipped from V and 4 bases from J, the junction kept 5 bases outside the gene matches. Germline CDR1 reads ENHRY; CDR2 reads SYGVKD. This CDR3 has 13 amino acids. CDR3 amino acids: CAIGDRGSYEQYF. CDR3 nucleotide sequence: TGTGCCATCGGGGACAGGGGAAGTTACGAGCAGTACTTC.

This chain connects TRBV2 to TRBJ1-4, with D perhaps matching TRBD1 (5 bases). There are 14 residues in the CDR3. The germline CDR1 and CDR2 sequences are SNHLY and FYNNEI. Trimming stripped 1 base from V and 3 bases from J, with 6 bases between. As DNA, the CDR3 is TGTGCCAGCAGTGAAGGGACATCTAATGAAAAACTGTTTTTT. As protein: CASSEGTSNEKLFF.

Comments on this clone: Different DNA sequences within this sample yield the same CDR3. This rearrangement joins TRBV15 to TRBJ1-2; D uncertain. Germline values: CDR1 LNHNV, CDR2 YYDKDF (reference sequence). The CDR3 has 14 amino acids. V was shortened by 0 bases and J by 2 bases, with 7 bases between the two germline ends. CDR3 sequence: CATSRETGNYGYTF. In DNA, the CDR3 is TGTGCCACCAGCAGAGAGACGGGAAACTATGGCTACACCTTC.

V and J are TRBV28 and TRBJ1-1, with D perhaps matching TRBD1 (5 bases). The CDR3 loop spans 12 amino acids. Germline values: CDR1 MDHEN, CDR2 SYDVKM. Trimming pared 5 bases from V and 4 bases from J, leaving 8 bases between. CDR3 in amino acids: CASSTDITEAFF. Written as DNA, the CDR3 is TGTGCCAGCAGTACGGACATCACTGAAGCTTTCTTT.

The chain links TRBV27 to TRBJ1-1; no reliable D call. CDR1 is MNHEY, CDR2 SMNVEV, per germline (reference sequence). The CDR3 totals 14 residues. The germline V and J ends were trimmed by 3 bases and 0 bases, with 8 bases remaining between them. CDR3 coding DNA: TGTGCCAGCAGTTTCCGGGTGATGAACACTGAAGCTTTCTTT. Translation: CASSFRVMNTEAFF.

The chain links TRBV5-4 to TRBJ2-5; D ambiguous. The CDR3 is 13 residues long. The V gene's germline CDR1 is SGHNT and CDR2 YYREEE (reference sequence). Between the trimmed V and J ends, which lost 3 bases and 2 bases, there was a span of 8 bases. The CDR3 DNA is TGTGCCAGCAGCTCCCAGATGCAAGAGACCCAGTACTTC. Residues: CASSSQMQETQYF.

The chain combines TRBV7-8 with TRBJ1-1; D is perhaps TRBD1 (5 bases). Trimming shortened V by 5 bases and J by 1 base, and 14 bases separated the two germline ends. From germline, CDR1 is SGHVS and CDR2 FQNEAQ. The CDR3 spans 15 residues. CDR3 protein: CASSPPSGTNTEAFF. The CDR3 region has the DNA TGTGCCAGCAGCCCACCTAGCGGGACGAACACTGAAGCTTTCTTT.

The chain couples TRBV6-2 or TRBV6-3 to TRBJ2-3, with a tentative D call TRBD2 (6 bases). The CDR3 loop spans 13 amino acids. Per the germline V gene, CDR1 is MNHEY and CDR2 is SVGEGT. With 4 bases removed from V and 5 bases from J, the gap between germline ends came to 10 bases. The DNA of the CDR3 is TGTGCCAGCAGTTGGGCGGGGCAAGATACGCAGTATTTT. The encoded protein is CASSWAGQDTQYF.

The chain links TRBV4-1 to TRBJ2-7; no clear D gene. V was pared by 2 bases and J by 6 bases, with 14 bases between. The germline V gene encodes CDR1 MGHRA and CDR2 YSYEKL. The CDR3 contains 14 residues. For the CDR3, the DNA is TGCGCCAGCAGCCAAAGGCAGGTCGAAGGCGAGCAGTACTTC. The encoded protein is CASSQRQVEGEQYF.

In its sample, this clone was seen once. The rearrangement joins TRBV3-1 (or the pseudogene TRBV3-2) to TRBJ2-7; TRBD2 matches 7 bases. Germline V gives CDR1 LGHDT, CDR2 YNNKEL (reference sequence). This CDR3 spans 13 amino acids. V lost 7 bases and J lost 6; bases outside the gene matches: 9. CDR3 loop: CASTPGTIFEQYF. The CDR3 nucleotides read TGTGCCAGCACCCCGGGGACTATTTTCGAGCAGTACTTC.

This clone was detected only a few times. The rearrangement links TRBV2 to TRBJ2-7, with 9 positions matching TRBD1. V gave up 5 bases and J gave up 4 bases; unmatched junction bases: 9. Germline V lookup: CDR1 SNHLY, CDR2 FYNNEI. CDR3 length: 15 residues. The CDR3: CASSSPGQGKYEQYF. CDR3 sequence (DNA): TGTGCCAGCAGTTCCCCGGGACAGGGTAAATACGAGCAGTACTTC.

The chain has TRBV2 and TRBJ1-2; D is uncertain. The ends were cut back, 8 bases at V and 3 bases at J, with 13 bases in the middle. Looked up from germline, CDR1 is SNHLY and CDR2 is FYNNEI. CDR3 length equals 13 residues. The CDR3 here is CASYWEGDYGYTF. CDR3 nucleotides: TGTGCCAGCTATTGGGAGGGCGACTATGGCTACACCTTC.

J is TRBJ1-5 and V is TRBV14, with D unresolved. In germline, CDR1 is SGHDN, CDR2 FVKESK. The germline V and J ends were trimmed by 3 bases and 2 bases, with 11 bases remaining between them. This CDR3 region has 15 residues. The CDR3 sequence is CASSQGGKGNQPQHF. DNA of the CDR3: TGTGCCAGCAGCCAGGGCGGGAAGGGCAATCAGCCCCAGCATTTT.

The chain combines TRBV9 with TRBJ2-1; TRBD1 matches at 8 bases. In germline, CDR1 is SGDLS, CDR2 YYNGEE. The CDR3 extends over 15 amino acids. The trim removed 2 bases at V and 3 bases at J, leaving 4 bases unmatched. In nucleotides, the CDR3 is TGTGCCAGCAGCGTGACACAGGGGGGCTACAATGAGCAGTTCTTC. Residues: CASSVTQGGYNEQFF.

As DNA, the CDR3 is TGCGCCAGCAGCCAAGACCTGGCGGGGAGCGCGCCCTACGAGCAGTACTTC. Protein product: CASSQDLAGSAPYEQYF. V usage is TRBV4-3 and J usage is TRBJ2-7, with D tentatively TRBD2 (6 bases). The CDR3 length is 17 residues. Between the trimmed V and J ends, which lost 0 bases and 2 bases, there was a span of 17 bases. In germline, CDR1 is LGHNA, CDR2 YSLEER.

The chain is built from TRBV19 and TRBJ1-4; possibly TRBD1 for D (6 bases). Germline V gene sequence: CDR1 LNHDA, CDR2 SQIVND (reference sequence). Between the trimmed V and J ends, which lost 3 bases and 8 bases, there was a span of 16 bases. There are 15 residues in the CDR3. CDR3 residues: CASSISGEEREKLFF. The CDR3 DNA reads TGTGCCAGTAGTATCTCAGGGGAAGAACGGGAAAAACTGTTTTTT.